This entry lists 14 T cell receptor beta chains sequenced from one sample in a study of T cell changes during pregnancy in multiple sclerosis (dated by TCRdb to between 2019 and 2020). The library came from the immunoSEQ multiplex PCR assay. TCRdb took this table from immuneACCESS and kept in-frame rearrangements with V and J called. Such tables lack part of the clones; where checked against another copy, unresolved V genes explain under half of the gap, and the rest is unexplained. This sample holds tens of thousands of clones; roughly 89% were observed only once. 5% to 6.5% of the sample belongs to the ten largest clones. This specimen was CD8+ T cells from peripheral blood mononuclear cells, taken in the second trimester of pregnancy. These receptors were obtained from a female donor with multiple sclerosis, enrolled in a pregnancy study.

The chain uses TRBV27 and TRBJ2-6; D gene uncertain. The CDR3 is made up of 14 amino acids. Per germline, CDR1 MNHEY and CDR2 SMNVEV (reference sequence). Deletions cut 3 bases from V and 0 bases from J, with 3 bases between. The CDR3 sequence is CASSFSSGANVLTF. The CDR3 DNA follows: TGTGCCAGCAGTTTCAGCTCTGGGGCCAACGTCCTGACTTTC. Variable domain in full (rest from reference TRBV27 and TRBJ2-6): EAQVTQNPRYLITVTGKKLTVTCSQNMNHEYMSWYRQDPGLGLRQIYYSMNVEVTDKGDVPEGYKVSRKEKRNFPLILESPSPNQTSLYFCASSFSSGANVLTFGAGSRLTVL.

The gene calls are TRBV19 and TRBJ2-1; TRBD2 aligns across 8 bases. J was trimmed by 1 base and V by 9 bases; bases with no gene match: 2. Germline lookup yields CDR1 LNHDA and CDR2 SQIVND (reference sequence). The length of the CDR3 is 13 residues. The DNA of the CDR3 is TGTGCCAGCCGGGAGGGGTCCTACAATGAGCAGTTCTTC. Its protein is CASREGSYNEQFF.

The chain uses TRBV9 and TRBJ2-3; 7 positions agree with TRBD2. J gave up 3 bases and V 4 bases, and 14 bases lay outside the gene matches. Per germline, CDR1 SGDLS and CDR2 YYNGEE. CDR3 size: 17 residues. The CDR3 reads CASSLLSGRALTDTQYF. The CDR3 nucleotides read TGTGCCAGCAGCCTATTATCGGGGAGGGCCTTAACAGATACGCAGTATTTT. Full variable domain (rest looked up from reference TRBV9 and TRBJ2-3): DSGVTQTPKHLITATGQRVTLRCSPRSGDLSVYWYQQSLDQGLQFLIQYYNGEERAKGNILERFSAQQFPDLHSELNLSSLELGDSALYFCASSLLSGRALTDTQYFGPGTRLTVL.

This chain joins TRBV6-6 and TRBJ2-7, with D possibly being TRBD2 (5 bases). V was clipped by 5 bases and J by 3 bases, with 8 bases between them. The V gene's germline CDR1 is MNHNY and CDR2 SVGAGI (reference sequence). This CDR3 spans 12 amino acids. The CDR3 DNA sequence: TGTGCCAGCAGTCCCGGGGTCTACGAGCAGTACTTC. The encoded protein is CASSPGVYEQYF.

The chain couples TRBV6-1 to TRBJ2-7; possible D gene TRBD2, 5 bases. Trimming shortened V by 7 bases and J by 0 bases, and 16 bases separated the two germline ends. Germline V gene data show CDR1 as MNHNS and CDR2 as SASEGT. The CDR3 loop spans 15 amino acids. The CDR3 bases are TGTGCCAGCACAGAGCTAGCAAACCTCTCCTACGAGCAGTACTTC. Its translation: CASTELANLSYEQYF.

This chain joins TRBV2 and TRBJ2-5; tentatively, D is TRBD2 (5 bases). The CDR3 has 15 amino acids. V dropped 0 bases and J dropped 2 bases, with 10 bases sitting between them. Germline V gene sequence: CDR1 SNHLY, CDR2 FYNNEI. The CDR3 sequence is CASSEAAGDQETQYF. CDR3 DNA sequence: TGTGCCAGCAGTGAAGCGGCCGGGGATCAAGAGACCCAGTACTTC.

The V call is TRBV7-6, the J call TRBJ2-7; D perhaps matches TRBD2 (6 bases). CDR1 and CDR2 from the germline V gene are SGHVS and FNYEAQ. Trimming removed 2 bases at V and 3 bases at J, with 14 bases between. The CDR3 covers 15 residues. This chain's CDR3 is CASSLFRTGDYEQYF. Written as DNA, the CDR3 is TGTGCCAGCAGCTTATTCCGGACGGGGGACTACGAGCAGTACTTC.

The gene calls are TRBV15 and TRBJ1-1; D is unresolved. The CDR3 has 16 amino acids. The V and J ends lost 0 bases and 0 bases respectively, with 11 bases between them. Germline V CDR1 and CDR2: LNHNV, YYDKDF (reference sequence). The CDR3 region has the DNA TGTGCCACCAGCAGAGAGGGCAGCCTTATGAACACTGAAGCTTTCTTT. Translated, it gives CATSREGSLMNTEAFF.

This clone was picked up one time. This chain links TRBV6-6 with TRBJ1-2, with 8 nucleotides matching TRBD1. V trimming: 5 bases; J trimming: 4 bases; junction bases outside the gene matches: 6. This CDR3 comprises 14 residues. Germline lookup yields CDR1 MNHNY and CDR2 SVGAGI (reference sequence). The CDR3 region has the DNA TGTGCCAGCAGTGCAGGGGGCGCGGGCTATGGCTACACCTTC. This gives the protein CASSAGGAGYGYTF.

The J gene is TRBJ2-1, the V gene TRBV7-6; a possible D gene is TRBD2 (5 bases). Trimming pared 0 bases from V and 6 bases from J, leaving 9 bases between. The V gene's germline CDR1 is SGHVS and CDR2 FNYEAQ. The CDR3 consists of 14 residues. CDR3 loop: CASSLAHEGNEQFF. In DNA form, the CDR3 reads TGTGCCAGCAGCTTAGCGCACGAGGGCAATGAGCAGTTCTTC. The full variable domain, with the rest looked up from reference TRBV7-6 and TRBJ2-1, is GAGVSQSPRYKVTKRGQDVALRCDPISGHVSLYWYRQALGQGPEFLTYFNYEAQQDKSGLPNDRFSAERPEGSISTLTIQRTEQRDSAMYRCASSLAHEGNEQFFGPGTRLTVL.

The CDR3 region has the DNA TGTGCCAGCAGTTTATCTTTGAGTTTCCGCACTGAAGCTTTCTTT. Its protein product is CASSLSLSFRTEAFF. The rearrangement uses TRBV27 and TRBJ1-1; no clear D gene. The CDR3 is made up of 15 amino acids. The V gene's germline CDR1 is MNHEY and CDR2 SMNVEV (reference sequence). Trimming removed 0 bases at V and 4 bases at J, with 12 bases between.

The V call is TRBV10-1, the J call TRBJ2-1; 7 bases match TRBD2. This CDR3 contains 14 residues. The germline V gene encodes CDR1 WNHNN and CDR2 SYGVQD (reference sequence). CDR3 sequence: CATGEGLCKNEQFF. The CDR3 nucleotides read TGCGCAACGGGGGAGGGATTATGTAAAAATGAGCAGTTCTTC.

The V gene is TRBV5-1, the J gene TRBJ2-3; possibly TRBD1 for D (5 bases). With 0 bases removed from V and 0 bases from J, the gap between germline ends came to 8 bases. The CDR3 has 15 amino acids. From germline, CDR1 is SGHRS and CDR2 YFSETQ. In DNA, the CDR3 is TGCGCCAGCAGCTTGGAAAGGGGAAGCACAGATACGCAGTATTTT. Residues: CASSLERGSTDTQYF.

The rearrangement joins TRBV19 to TRBJ2-5; 13 nucleotides align to TRBD2. CDR1 and CDR2 (germline): LNHDA, SQIVND (reference sequence). V was clipped by 8 bases and J by 2 bases; unmatched bases: 8. The CDR3 sequence is 16 residues long. In DNA, the CDR3 is TGTGCCAGTCGCGGACTAGCGGGAGCACTACAAGAGACCCAGTACTTC. It codes for CASRGLAGALQETQYF.